Presented here are 31 T cell receptor beta chains from one specimen sequenced in a study of blood T cell repertoires in COVID-19. Some clones are missing from TCRdb's copy, which holds only in-frame ones; the method was immunoSEQ multiplex PCR. Here the sample spans approximately 26,000 clones, around 90% being singletons. The sample comprised peripheral blood. The origin of the receptors is a woman aged 55-69 years with active COVID-19.

This clone turned up a few times. The rearrangement links TRBV2 to TRBJ1-5; the D is unclear. The CDR3 contains 15 residues. The germline V gene has CDR1 SNHLY and CDR2 FYNNEI. Trimming pared 5 bases from V and 1 base from J, leaving 12 bases between. The CDR3 region has the DNA TGTGCCAGCAGTCGGGAAGGGAGGAGCAATCAGCCCCAGCATTTT. It encodes CASSREGRSNQPQHF.

The rearrangement links TRBV19 to TRBJ1-5; D unclear. CDR1 and CDR2 from the germline V gene are LNHDA and SQIVND (reference sequence). The CDR3 totals 13 residues. Trimming removed 3 bases from V and 4 bases from J, with 7 bases in between. CDR3 residues: CASSMGLNQPQHF. The CDR3 nucleotides read TGTGCCAGTAGTATGGGCCTAAATCAGCCCCAGCATTTT.

The chain joins TRBV29-1 to TRBJ2-7; the D is unclear. V dropped 6 bases and J dropped 6 bases, with 9 bases sitting between them. The CDR3 has 10 residues. Germline CDR1 and CDR2: SQVTM and ANQGSEA. In nucleotides, the CDR3 is TGCAGCGTCACTTTCGGCGAGCAGTACTTC. Translating it yields CSVTFGEQYF.

This sequence joins TRBV6-5 and TRBJ1-2; TRBD1 aligns across 11 bases. Looked up from germline, CDR1 is MNHEY and CDR2 is SVGAGI. J lost 8 bases, V lost 6 bases, and 8 bases had no gene match. This CDR3 comprises 14 residues. Here the CDR3 reads CASSPSGQGAGYTF. The CDR3 DNA sequence: TGTGCCAGCAGCCCCTCAGGACAGGGGGCGGGCTACACCTTC.

The chain couples TRBV13 to TRBJ2-1; weak D call: TRBD1 (5 bases). There are 12 residues in the CDR3. Deletions cut 1 base from V and 8 bases from J, with 6 bases between. Germline-derived CDR1 and CDR2 are PRHDT and FYEKMQ (reference sequence). The CDR3: CASSLAGHEQFF. In DNA, the CDR3 is TGTGCCAGCAGCTTAGCAGGGCATGAGCAGTTCTTC. The full variable domain, with the rest looked up from reference TRBV13 and TRBJ2-1, is AAGVIQSPRHLIKEKRETATLKCYPIPRHDTVYWYQQGPGQDPQFLISFYEKMQSDKGSIPDRFSAQQFSDYHSELNMSSLELGDSALYFCASSLAGHEQFFGPGTRLTVL.

V gene TRBV19 combines with J gene TRBJ2-1; TRBD2 agrees at 10 bases. The CDR3 length is 13 residues. The V gene's germline CDR1 is LNHDA and CDR2 SQIVND (reference sequence). Trimming took 10 bases from V and 4 from J; bases not matched to a gene: 4. CDR3 coding DNA: TGTGCCACTGGGACTAGCGTATACAATGAGCAGTTCTTC. Amino acids: CATGTSVYNEQFF.

This chain joins TRBV28 and TRBJ1-3; no firm D call. The CDR3 spans 13 residues. Trimming stripped 7 bases from V and 1 base from J, with 8 bases between. Germline CDR1 MDHEN, CDR2 SYDVKM. The DNA for the CDR3 is TGTGCCAGCAAGACACCTTCTGGAAACACCATATATTTT. This translates into CASKTPSGNTIYF.

The CDR3 here is CASSIWTRTDTQYF. CDR3 nucleotides: TGTGCCAGCAGCATCTGGACTAGAACAGATACGCAGTATTTT. The chain carries TRBV7-2 and TRBJ2-3; TRBD2 matches at 7 bases. This CDR3 is built from 14 residues. After removal of 5 bases from V and 3 bases from J, the junction contained 5 bases not matched to a gene. CDR1 SGHTA and CDR2 FQGNSA come from the germline V gene.

The DNA of the CDR3 is TGTGCCAGCAGTTGGCCCGGGACAGGGGTCTACGAGCAGTACTTC. Translated, it gives CASSWPGTGVYEQYF. This chain uses TRBV27 with TRBJ2-7, with 10 bases matching TRBD1. The CDR3 extends over 15 amino acids. V trimming: 4 bases; J trimming: 3 bases; junction bases outside the gene matches: 6. Germline CDR1 MNHEY, CDR2 SMNVEV (reference sequence).

CDR3 coding DNA: TGTGCCTGGAGTGTTCTTCCAACTAATGAAAAACTGTTTTTT. This encodes CAWSVLPTNEKLFF. The rearrangement links TRBV30 to TRBJ1-4; D gene uncertain. This CDR3 region has 14 residues. Trimming left V 0 bases short and J 0 bases short, with 5 bases between. Germline V gene data show CDR1 as GTSNPN and CDR2 as SVGIG (reference sequence).

The chain employs TRBV4-1 and TRBJ2-7; 11 nucleotides match TRBD1. Germline CDR1 is MGHRA and CDR2 is YSYEKL. This CDR3 spans 16 amino acids. Trimming at V came to 1 base and at J to 7 bases, leaving 9 bases not matched to a gene. CDR3 residues: CASSQVGGQGAGEQYF. The CDR3 DNA reads TGCGCCAGCAGCCAAGTGGGTGGACAGGGGGCTGGGGAGCAGTACTTC.

The chain couples TRBV5-4 to TRBJ2-5, with 10 bases matching TRBD1. Per germline, CDR1 SGHNT and CDR2 YYREEE (reference sequence). The CDR3 has 15 residues. Trimming at V came to 3 bases and at J to 5 bases, leaving 7 bases not matched to a gene. The CDR3 loop reads CASSSDRGGFETQYF. The CDR3 DNA reads TGTGCCAGCAGCTCGGACAGGGGGGGGTTTGAGACCCAGTACTTC.

The chain uses TRBV10-1 and TRBJ1-1; D may be TRBD1 (5 bases). V gave up 3 bases and J gave up 4 bases, with 9 bases separating them. Germline V gene data show CDR1 as WNHNN and CDR2 as SYGVQD (reference sequence). The CDR3 spans 13 residues. The CDR3 region is CASSEGVGTEAFF. DNA of the CDR3: TGCGCCAGCAGTGAAGGGGTGGGCACTGAAGCTTTCTTT.

This chain links TRBV10-2 with TRBJ2-1, with 12 positions matching TRBD2. Germline V gives CDR1 WSHSY, CDR2 SAAADI. Trimming removed 4 bases from V and 7 bases from J; junction bases left unmatched: 5. The CDR3 has 15 residues. CDR3 amino acids: CASSGLAGEGNEQFF. Written as DNA, the CDR3 is TGCGCCAGCAGTGGACTAGCGGGAGAAGGAAATGAGCAGTTCTTC.

The rearrangement joins TRBV19 to TRBJ2-7; D is unclear. Trimming shortened V by 3 bases and J by 0 bases, and 6 bases separated the two germline ends. Germline V gene lookup returns CDR1 LNHDA and CDR2 SQIVND (reference sequence). CDR3 length: 13 amino acids. This chain's CDR3 is CASSMPSSYEQYF. The CDR3 nucleotides are TGTGCCAGTAGTATGCCTAGCTCCTACGAGCAGTACTTC. The full variable domain, its missing parts supplied by reference TRBV19 and TRBJ2-7, is DGGITQSPKYLFRKEGQNVTLSCEQNLNHDAMYWYRQDPGQGLRLIYYSQIVNDFQKGDIAEGYSVSREKKESFPLTVTSAQKNPTAFYLCASSMPSSYEQYFGPGTRLTVT.

The J gene is TRBJ1-2, the V gene TRBV28; TRBD1 agrees at 10 bases. Germline V gene lookup returns CDR1 MDHEN and CDR2 SYDVKM. V dropped 5 bases and J dropped 2; count of bases not matched to a gene: 5. The CDR3 length is 15 residues. The CDR3 bases are TGTGCCAGCAGTCCCGGGGGACAGGGGAACTATGGCTACACCTTC. Its protein product is CASSPGGQGNYGYTF.

The chain employs TRBV7-3 and TRBJ2-3; 7 positions match TRBD2. Germline trimming cut 2 bases from V and 4 bases from J; bases unmatched to any gene: 3. Per germline, CDR1 SGHTA and CDR2 FQGTGA. The CDR3 loop spans 14 amino acids. CDR3 residues: CASSLGLAADTQYF. In DNA form, the CDR3 reads TGTGCCAGCAGCTTAGGGCTAGCGGCAGATACGCAGTATTTT.

This rearrangement joins TRBV6-6 to TRBJ1-5, with TRBD1 matching 9 bases. The germline V gene encodes CDR1 MNHNY and CDR2 SVGAGI (reference sequence). This CDR3 has 16 amino acids. With V trimmed by 5 bases and J by 4 bases, 9 bases remained unmatched. The CDR3 is CASSTQGQGTNQPQHF. CDR3 nucleotide sequence: TGTGCCAGCAGTACCCAGGGACAGGGTACGAATCAGCCCCAGCATTTT.

The sample holds one count of this clone. The chain carries TRBV7-2 and TRBJ2-2; D remains unclear. The CDR3 consists of 15 residues. Trimming stripped 2 bases from V and 0 bases from J, with 7 bases between. Germline CDR1 reads SGHTA; CDR2 reads FQGNSA. The CDR3 DNA reads as TGTGCCAGCAGCTTAATAAGAGCGAACACCGGGGAGCTGTTTTTT. As protein: CASSLIRANTGELFF.

The V gene is TRBV7-2, the J gene TRBJ1-5; 8 bases are a match to TRBD1. The V and J ends lost 5 bases and 6 bases, in that order; junction bases with no gene match: 6. CDR1 and CDR2 from the germline V gene are SGHTA and FQGNSA. The CDR3 is 14 amino acids. The CDR3 bases are TGTGCCAGCAGCCACAGGGGGTCTGGTCAGCCCCAGCATTTT. Its protein is CASSHRGSGQPQHF.

The CDR3 bases are TGTGCCTGGAGTGGCCTGCGGGACGAGCAGTACTTC. Protein: CAWSGLRDEQYF. V gene TRBV30 combines with J gene TRBJ2-7; TRBD2 is a possible D gene (5 bases). The V end was cut by 1 base, the J end by 5 bases, with 9 bases between. Germline values: CDR1 GTSNPN, CDR2 SVGIG (reference sequence). The length of the CDR3 is 12 residues.

The chain combines TRBV19 with TRBJ2-1; 14 nucleotides align to TRBD2. Germline V lookup: CDR1 LNHDA, CDR2 SQIVND (reference sequence). CDR3 length: 15 residues. J lost 10 bases, V lost 7 bases, and 9 bases had no gene match. CDR3 DNA sequence: TGTGCCAGTACCCGAGGGACTAGCGGGAGAGAGGAGCAGTTCTTC. Residues: CASTRGTSGREEQFF.

The rearrangement joins TRBV28 to TRBJ2-3; no firm D call. CDR1 is MDHEN and CDR2 is SYDVKM in the germline V gene. V gave up 6 bases and J gave up 5 bases, with 12 bases separating them. This CDR3 comprises 13 residues. The CDR3 coding sequence is TGTGCCAGCAGCCCCCCCCAACTAGATACGCAGTATTTT. This gives the protein CASSPPQLDTQYF.

The V call is TRBV12-3 or TRBV12-4, the J call TRBJ1-1; TRBD1 might be the D (6 bases). The CDR3 runs to 13 residues. V dropped 6 bases and J dropped 6 bases, with 14 bases sitting between them. CDR3 nucleotides: TGTGCCAGCAGGCAAACAGGGAGGGCTGAAGCTTTCTTT. Translating gives CASRQTGRAEAFF.

This chain joins TRBV28 and TRBJ2-7; D might be TRBD1 (6 bases). Germline loops: CDR1 MDHEN, CDR2 SYDVKM. With 3 bases removed from V and 2 bases from J, the gap between germline ends came to 8 bases. This CDR3 region has 13 residues. CDR3 coding DNA: TGTGCCAGCAGTTTTGGGGGCCCCTACGAGCAGTACTTC. Amino acid sequence: CASSFGGPYEQYF.

The CDR3 region is CASSMGYGRVDEQFF. The DNA of the CDR3 is TGTGCCAGTAGTATGGGGTACGGGAGGGTTGATGAGCAGTTCTTC. This chain joins TRBV19 and TRBJ2-1; the match to TRBD2 covers 8 bases. Trimming removed 3 bases from V and 8 bases from J; junction bases left unmatched: 9. This CDR3 comprises 15 residues. In germline, CDR1 is LNHDA, CDR2 SQIVND (reference sequence). The whole variable domain, filled in from reference TRBV19 and TRBJ2-1, reads DGGITQSPKYLFRKEGQNVTLSCEQNLNHDAMYWYRQDPGQGLRLIYYSQIVNDFQKGDIAEGYSVSREKKESFPLTVTSAQKNPTAFYLCASSMGYGRVDEQFFGPGTRLTVL.

The rearrangement uses TRBV5-4 and TRBJ1-1; D call uncertain. Germline V gives CDR1 SGHNT, CDR2 YYREEE (reference sequence). The CDR3 covers 15 residues. V was trimmed by 4 bases and J by 2 bases, leaving 15 bases between them. The CDR3 DNA reads TGTGCCAGCAGCGCTACCCCGAGTCATAACACTGAAGCTTTCTTT. Translation: CASSATPSHNTEAFF.

This clone was seen a single time. This sequence joins TRBV28 and TRBJ2-3, with 10 bases identical to TRBD2. This CDR3 region has 16 residues. After removal of 2 bases from V and 3 bases from J, the junction contained 5 bases not matched to a gene. CDR1 is MDHEN, CDR2 SYDVKM, per germline. The CDR3 loop is CASSLIASGGTDTQYF. CDR3 coding DNA: TGTGCCAGCAGTTTAATCGCTAGCGGGGGAACAGATACGCAGTATTTT. Supplemented by reference TRBV28 and TRBJ2-3, the full variable domain reads DVKVTQSSRYLVKRTGEKVFLECVQDMDHENMFWYRQDPGLGLRLIYFSYDVKMKEKGDIPEGYSVSREKKERFSLILESASTNQTSMYLCASSLIASGGTDTQYFGPGTRLTVL.

The chain is built from TRBV7-9 and TRBJ2-7; weak D call: TRBD1 (5 bases). V lost 4 bases to trimming and J lost 3 bases, with 10 bases between them. The CDR3 contains 13 residues. Looked up from germline, CDR1 is SEHNR and CDR2 is FQNEAQ (reference sequence). CDR3 residues: CASSYDSHYEQYF. CDR3 nucleotides: TGTGCCAGCAGCTATGACAGTCACTACGAGCAGTACTTC.

The chain couples TRBV6-5 to TRBJ2-7; no clear D. Per the germline V gene, CDR1 is MNHEY and CDR2 is SVGAGI. The V end lost 7 bases, the J end lost 5 bases, and 18 bases lay between the germline ends. The CDR3 covers 14 residues. The chain's CDR3 is CASTLDWYPNEQYF. For the CDR3, the DNA is TGTGCCAGCACCTTAGACTGGTACCCCAACGAGCAGTACTTC.

This chain connects TRBV5-4 to TRBJ2-7; 12 bases agree with TRBD2. J was trimmed by 0 bases and V by 2 bases; bases with no gene match: 6. This CDR3 is built from 17 residues. Germline CDR1 reads SGHNT; CDR2 reads YYREEE (reference sequence). This chain's CDR3 is CASSFGLAGLSSYEQYF. CDR3 bases: TGTGCCAGCAGCTTTGGACTAGCGGGGTTGAGCTCCTACGAGCAGTACTTC.